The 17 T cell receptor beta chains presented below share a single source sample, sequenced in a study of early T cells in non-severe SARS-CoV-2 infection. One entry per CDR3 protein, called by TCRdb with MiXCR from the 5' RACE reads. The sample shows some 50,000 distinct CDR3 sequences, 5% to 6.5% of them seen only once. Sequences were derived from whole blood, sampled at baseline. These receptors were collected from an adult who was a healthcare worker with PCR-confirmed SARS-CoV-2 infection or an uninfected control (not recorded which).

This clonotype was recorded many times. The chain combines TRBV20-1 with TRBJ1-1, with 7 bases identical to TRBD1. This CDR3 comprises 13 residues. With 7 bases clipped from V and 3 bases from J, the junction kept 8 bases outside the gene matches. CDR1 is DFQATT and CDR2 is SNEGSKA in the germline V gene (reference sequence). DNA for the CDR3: TGCAGTGTCCTCACAGGGGTGGACACTGAAGCTTTCTTT. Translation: CSVLTGVDTEAFF.

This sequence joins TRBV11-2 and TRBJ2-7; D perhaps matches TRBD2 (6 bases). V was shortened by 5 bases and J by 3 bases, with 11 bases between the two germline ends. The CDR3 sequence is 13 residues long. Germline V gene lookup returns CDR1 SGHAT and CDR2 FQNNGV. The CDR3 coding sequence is TGTGCCAGCAGCCGGACTACCTACTACGAGCAGTACTTC. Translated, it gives CASSRTTYYEQYF.

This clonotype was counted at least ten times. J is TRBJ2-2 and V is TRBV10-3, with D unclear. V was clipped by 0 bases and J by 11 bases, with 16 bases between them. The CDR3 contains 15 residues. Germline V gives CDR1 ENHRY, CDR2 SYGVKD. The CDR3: CAISESKGVVGELFF. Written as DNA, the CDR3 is TGTGCCATCAGTGAGTCAAAAGGTGTTGTCGGCGAGCTGTTTTTT.

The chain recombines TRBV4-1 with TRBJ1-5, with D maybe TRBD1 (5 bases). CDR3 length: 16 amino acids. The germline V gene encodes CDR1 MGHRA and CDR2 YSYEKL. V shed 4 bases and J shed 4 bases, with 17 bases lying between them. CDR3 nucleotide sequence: TGCGCCAGCAGCCCCGGAGGGGCCAACCGAAATCAGCCCCAGCATTTT. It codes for CASSPGGANRNQPQHF.

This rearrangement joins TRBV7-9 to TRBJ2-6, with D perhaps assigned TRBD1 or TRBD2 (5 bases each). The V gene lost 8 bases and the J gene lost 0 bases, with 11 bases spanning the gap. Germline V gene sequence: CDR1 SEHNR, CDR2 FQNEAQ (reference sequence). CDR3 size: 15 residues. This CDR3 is CASFLGVSGANVLTF. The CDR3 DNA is TGTGCCAGCTTCCTGGGGGTCTCTGGGGCCAACGTCCTGACTTTC. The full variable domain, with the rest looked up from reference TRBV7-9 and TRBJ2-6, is DTGVSQNPRHKITKRGQNVTFRCDPISEHNRLYWYRQTLGQGPEFLTYFQNEAQLEKSRLLSDRFSAERPKGSFSTLEIQRTEQGDSAMYLCASFLGVSGANVLTFGAGSRLTVL.

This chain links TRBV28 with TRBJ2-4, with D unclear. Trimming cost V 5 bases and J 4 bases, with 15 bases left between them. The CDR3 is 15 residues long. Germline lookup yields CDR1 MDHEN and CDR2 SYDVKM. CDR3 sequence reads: CASSLPTMGKNIQYF. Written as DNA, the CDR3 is TGTGCCAGCAGTCTCCCCACAATGGGTAAAAACATTCAGTACTTC.

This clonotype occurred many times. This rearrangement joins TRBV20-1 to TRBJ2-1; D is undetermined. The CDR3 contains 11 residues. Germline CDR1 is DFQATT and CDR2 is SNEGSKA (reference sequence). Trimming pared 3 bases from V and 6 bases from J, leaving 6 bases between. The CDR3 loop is CSARRSNEQFF. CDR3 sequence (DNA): TGCAGTGCTAGGCGGAGCAATGAGCAGTTCTTC.

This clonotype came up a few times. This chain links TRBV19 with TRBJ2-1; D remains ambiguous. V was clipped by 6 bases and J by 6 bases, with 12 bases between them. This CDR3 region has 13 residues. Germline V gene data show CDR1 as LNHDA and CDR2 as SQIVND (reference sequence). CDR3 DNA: TGTGCCAGTAGAATCGGACCTCCCAATGAGCAGTTCTTC. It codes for CASRIGPPNEQFF.

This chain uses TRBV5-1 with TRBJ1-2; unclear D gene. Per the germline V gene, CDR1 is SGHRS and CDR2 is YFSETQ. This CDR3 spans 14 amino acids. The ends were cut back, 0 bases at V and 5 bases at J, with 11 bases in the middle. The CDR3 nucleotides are TGCGCCAGCAGCTTGGAACCGGGTCTTTATGGCTACACCTTC. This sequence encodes CASSLEPGLYGYTF.

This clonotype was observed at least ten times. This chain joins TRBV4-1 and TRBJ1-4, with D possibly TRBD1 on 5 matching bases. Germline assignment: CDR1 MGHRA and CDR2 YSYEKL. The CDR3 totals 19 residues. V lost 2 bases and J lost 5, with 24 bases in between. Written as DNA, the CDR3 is TGCGCCAGCAGCCAAAGGGAAAGGACATGGGGGTCGCAAAATGAAAAACTGTTTTTT. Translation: CASSQRERTWGSQNEKLFF.

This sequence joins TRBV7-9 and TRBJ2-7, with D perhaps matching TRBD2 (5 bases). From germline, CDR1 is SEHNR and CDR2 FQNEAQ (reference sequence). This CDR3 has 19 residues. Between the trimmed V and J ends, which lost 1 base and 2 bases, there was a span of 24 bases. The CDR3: CASSLVARRPSITPYEQYF. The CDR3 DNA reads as TGTGCCAGCAGCTTAGTAGCCCGGAGGCCCTCTATTACCCCCTACGAGCAGTACTTC. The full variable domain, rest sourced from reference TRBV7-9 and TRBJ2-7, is DTGVSQNPRHKITKRGQNVTFRCDPISEHNRLYWYRQTLGQGPEFLTYFQNEAQLEKSRLLSDRFSAERPKGSFSTLEIQRTEQGDSAMYLCASSLVARRPSITPYEQYFGPGTRLTVT.

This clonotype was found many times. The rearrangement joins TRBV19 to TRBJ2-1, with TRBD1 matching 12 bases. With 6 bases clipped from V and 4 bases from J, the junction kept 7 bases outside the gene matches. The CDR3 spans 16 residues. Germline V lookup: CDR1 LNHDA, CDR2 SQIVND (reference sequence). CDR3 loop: CASSPGQGAPYNEQFF. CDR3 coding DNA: TGTGCCAGTAGCCCGGGACAGGGGGCTCCTTACAATGAGCAGTTCTTC.

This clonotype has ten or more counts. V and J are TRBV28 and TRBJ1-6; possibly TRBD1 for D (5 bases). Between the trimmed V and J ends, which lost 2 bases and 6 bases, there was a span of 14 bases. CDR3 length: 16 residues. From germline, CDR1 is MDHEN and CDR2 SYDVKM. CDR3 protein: CASSLPSDSFNSPLHF. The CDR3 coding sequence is TGTGCCAGCAGTTTACCCTCAGACAGTTTTAATTCACCCCTCCACTTT. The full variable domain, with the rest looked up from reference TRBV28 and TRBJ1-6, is DVKVTQSSRYLVKRTGEKVFLECVQDMDHENMFWYRQDPGLGLRLIYFSYDVKMKEKGDIPEGYSVSREKKERFSLILESASTNQTSMYLCASSLPSDSFNSPLHFGNGTRLTVT.

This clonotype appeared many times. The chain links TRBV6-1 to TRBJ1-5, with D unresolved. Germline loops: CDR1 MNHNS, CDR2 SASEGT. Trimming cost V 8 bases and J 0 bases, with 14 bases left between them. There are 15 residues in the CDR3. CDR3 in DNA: TGTGCCAGCGGATGGGCCGCGTCTAGCAATCAGCCCCAGCATTTT. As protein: CASGWAASSNQPQHF.

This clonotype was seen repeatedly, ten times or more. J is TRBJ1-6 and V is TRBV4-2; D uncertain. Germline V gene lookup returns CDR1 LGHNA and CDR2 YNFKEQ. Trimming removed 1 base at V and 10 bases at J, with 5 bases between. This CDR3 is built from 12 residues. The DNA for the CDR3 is TGTGCCAGCAGCCAAGGACAATCACCCCTCCACTTT. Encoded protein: CASSQGQSPLHF.

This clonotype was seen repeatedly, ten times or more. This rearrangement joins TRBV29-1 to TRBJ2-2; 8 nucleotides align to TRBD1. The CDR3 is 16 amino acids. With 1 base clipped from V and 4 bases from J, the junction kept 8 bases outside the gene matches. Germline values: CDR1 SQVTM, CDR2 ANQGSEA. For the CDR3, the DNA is TGCAGCGTTGAAGCCCCCGGACAGGGCCTCACCGGGGAGCTGTTTTTT. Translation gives CSVEAPGQGLTGELFF.

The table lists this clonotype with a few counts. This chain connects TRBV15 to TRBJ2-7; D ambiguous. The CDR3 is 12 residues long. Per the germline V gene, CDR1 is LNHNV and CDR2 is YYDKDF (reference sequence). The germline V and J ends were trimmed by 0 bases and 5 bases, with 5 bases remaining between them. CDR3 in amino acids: CATSRDGDEQYF. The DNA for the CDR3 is TGTGCCACCAGCAGAGATGGGGACGAGCAGTACTTC. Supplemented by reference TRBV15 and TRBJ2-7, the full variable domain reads DAMVIQNPRYQVTQFGKPVTLSCSQTLNHNVMYWYQQKSSQAPKLLFHYYDKDFNNEADTPDNFQSRRPNTSFCFLDIRSPGLGDTAMYLCATSRDGDEQYFGPGTRLTVT.